The clone carrying this T cell receptor (beta chain) was seen only a few times. Methods used by the authors: How many nucleated cells were present was estimated from reference gene primer amplification. Using immunoSEQ multiplex PCR, the repertoire was profiled, and TCRdb retains in-frame clones only, with some absent. Clone size and the V and J calls come from that table; the DNA yielded D and trimming. Of about 87,000 clones listed, around 86% were seen once; the top ten hold approximately 5%. The CDR3 is made up of 12 amino acids. Per germline, CDR1 MNHEY and CDR2 SVGAGI. Trimming pared 6 bases from V and 8 bases from J, leaving 11 bases between. The sample is drawn from a study of blood T cell repertoires in COVID-19. Study information: Samples taken during acute and convalescent COVID-19 were collected in the United States, Italy and Spain. T cells, B-cell-depleted T cells, or PBMCs provided the cDNA or gDNA that served as material.

The specimen sequenced was peripheral blood. This chain joins TRBV6-5 and TRBJ2-1; D perhaps matches TRBD2 (5 bases). The clonotype was recovered from a woman of 80 years or more with acute or convalescent COVID-19. The CDR3 coding sequence is TGTGCCAGCAGGCGGAGCGGAGATGAGCAGTTCTTC. This translates into CASRRSGDEQFF.